The following is a T cell receptor (beta chain) sequence with its context. Its recognized antigen is unknown. No qualities accompany the bases; no much larger clone lies one base away. The record originates from a study of blood T cell repertoires in COVID-19 (dated by TCRdb to about 2020). In the study overall: Samples from collaborators originated in the United States, Italy and Spain and spanned both the acute and convalescent phases of COVID-19. The sample metadata nearly always contained a de-identified subject ID, COVID-19 status, age in years and sex. The prospective study material was composed of cDNA or gDNA derived from T cells, B-cell-depleted T cells, or PBMCs. Where available, HLA class I and class II types were taken from metadata supplied by the sample provider and were not determined by assay-based typing. The repertoires were made available in a free public database intended to serve as a resource for research on the immune response to SARS-CoV-2. The dataset comprised deeply sampled blood TCRbeta repertoires from subjects exposed to, actively infected with, or recovered from COVID-19. The samples were drawn from the first 160 participants of the ongoing ImmuneRACE study and from about 1,200 subjects provided by 6 global collaborators. Study-wide conclusions, independent of this receptor: How much clinical and demographic metadata was included differed by source and by participant, and the metadata was provided uncurated.

TCRbeta CDR3 regions were amplified from genomic DNA using the immunoSEQ Assay, a bias-controlled multiplex PCR. The published analysis was carried out like this. The number of nucleated cells in each sample was estimated from the amplification of reference gene primers within the assay. To quantify the absolute abundance of each unique TCRbeta CDR3 rearrangement, sequence reads were collapsed and filtered. For each sample, productive Simpson clonality was calculated as the square root of Simpson's diversity index across productive rearrangements. Not all clones reach the TCRdb copy of this immuneACCESS table, which keeps in-frame sequences only. Checked studies attribute under half of the gap to unresolved V genes and leave the rest unexplained. V and J calls and clone size follow that table, whereas D and trimming were derived from the DNA. Present in this sample are some 170,000 clones, around 82% of which were seen just once. The ten biggest clones cover 11% of the sample.

Each collaborating institution followed its own protocols to collect whole blood in K2EDTA tubes. For TCRbeta analysis, collaborators shipped samples as frozen whole blood, isolated PBMCs, or DNA extracted from either of those sample types. The CDR3 measures 13 amino acids from cysteine to phenylalanine. The DNA shown is the 39-base CDR3, in frame from base 1. Sequences SGHVS (CDR1) and FNYEAQ (CDR2) are obtained from the germline V gene. V is clipped by 1 base and J by 6 bases, and the sequence between their germline boundaries is 6 bases long. The sequenced sample consisted of peripheral blood. This sequence originates from a man in his 60s with active or convalescent COVID-19. The chain employs TRBV7-6 and TRBJ1-4, and possibly TRBD1, on 6 matching bases. Here is the DNA: TGTGCCAGCAGCTTAGGGACAGATGAAAAACTGTTTTTT. Its coded protein is CASSLGTDEKLFF. The entire variable domain, with the stretches around the CDR3 drawn from the reference TRBV7-6 and TRBJ1-4 proteins, is GAGVSQSPRYKVTKRGQDVALRCDPISGHVSLYWYRQALGQGPEFLTYFNYEAQQDKSGLPNDRFSAERPEGSISTLTIQRTEQRDSAMYRCASSLGTDEKLFFGSGTQLSVL.